A selection of T cell receptor beta chains follows, all from one sample in a study of cytomegalovirus exposure and HLA in healthy donors. Sequenced by immunoSEQ multiplex PCR; TCRdb stores in-frame clones only, minus some. The sample contains more than 150,000 clones, over 80% of which appear only once. The sequenced material came from PBMCs. The receptors were sampled from a girl aged 5-17 years in good health and CMV-seropositive. Each CDR3 is given with its conserved first and last residue.

>TRBJ1-5|TRBV12-5
CASGTPAGEDSNQPQHF
>TRBJ1-2|TRBV27
CASSSGQGYTF
>TRBJ2-5|TRBV11-2
CASSSFGTSGRPKETQYF
>TRBJ1-4|TRBV28
CASSLIDEKLFF
>TRBJ2-1|TRBV5-4
CASSLGSGRANEQFF
>TRBJ2-3|TRBV9
CASSAAAGEGGDTQYF
>TRBJ2-1|TRBV5-1
CASSPQRSGPYNEQFF
>TRBJ2-5|TRBV9
CASSSQGLRETQYF
>TRBJ2-7|TRBV6-5
CASSYSGEVEWYEQYF
>TRBJ1-1|TRBV5-1
CASSLDIGTPNTEAFF
>TRBJ2-2|TRBV7-3
CASSRDREGGELFF
>TRBJ1-2|TRBV25-1
CASSDAVNYGYTF
>TRBJ2-2|TRBV6-6
CASSTILGSGELFF
>TRBJ2-3|TRBV5-6
CASSLRDRDTQYF
>TRBJ1-1|TRBV5-1
CASSLRGVLTEAFF
>TRBJ2-4|TRBV19
CASSKTSKDIQYF
>TRBJ2-3|TRBV6-5
CASSPGQGRQYF
>TRBJ2-5|TRBV6-5
CASSYSGLAGGETQYF
>TRBJ2-7|TRBV19
CASSQIDRGDEQYF
>TRBJ1-2|TRBV19
CASSDARTGNYGYTF
>TRBJ2-7|TRBV30
CAWGITGGGTYEQYF
>TRBJ2-1|TRBV29-1
CSVEPSGTRDYNEQFF
>TRBJ1-2|TRBV7-9
CASSLGQGGYGYTF
>TRBJ1-2|TRBV29-1
CSAEGAGVGYTF
>TRBJ2-7|TRBV29-1
CSVRGQGPTTNEQYF
>TRBJ2-1|TRBV2
CASSLFSGMNNEQFF
>TRBJ2-3|TRBV7-2
CASSLETADTQYF
>TRBJ2-7|TRBV19
CASSAGTTYEQYF
>TRBJ1-3|TRBV4-1
CASSQEVLGTTGNTIYF